The next 10 T cell receptor beta chains were all read from a single sample in a study of PD-L1 blockade in urothelial cancer (dated 2017 in TCRdb). Libraries were constructed by the immunoSEQ multiplex PCR assay. Here the immuneACCESS table is served through TCRdb, limited to in-frame sequences with V and J called. Missing clones are a known gap in these copies; in checked studies unresolved V genes cover under half, and the rest lacks a known reason. The sample contains 57,000 or so clones, about four fifths of them found a single time. The ten largest clones represent 3.5% to 4.5% of the sample. The sample consisted of PBMCs, taken around atezolizumab (anti-PD-L1) treatment. The source is a man between 65 and 80 years old with urothelial cancer.

The chain uses TRBV6-5 and TRBJ2-6; 7 bases are a match to TRBD2. V lost 5 bases, J lost 3 bases, and 4 bases stayed unmatched. CDR1 is MNHEY and CDR2 is SVGAGI in the germline V gene. The length of the CDR3 is 15 residues. As DNA, the CDR3 is TGTGCCAGCAGTGTAACTAGCGTTGGGGCCAACGTCCTGACTTTC. Its protein is CASSVTSVGANVLTF.

The rearrangement links TRBV5-4 to TRBJ2-2; TRBD2 agrees at 9 bases. The CDR3 spans 14 residues. CDR1 and CDR2 (germline): SGHNT, YYREEE (reference sequence). The V gene end was trimmed by 5 bases and the J gene end by 9 bases; junction bases not matched to a gene: 8. CDR3 amino acids: CASSSGTSNRELFF. As DNA, the CDR3 is TGTGCCAGCAGTTCCGGGACTAGCAACCGGGAGCTGTTTTTT.

The table lists this clone with a few counts. V is TRBV7-2 and J is TRBJ2-1; 7 nucleotides line up with TRBD2. This CDR3 comprises 13 residues. J gave up 7 bases and V 5 bases, and 5 bases lay outside the gene matches. The germline V gene encodes CDR1 SGHTA and CDR2 FQGNSA. This chain's CDR3 is CASSQRGVNEQFF. In DNA form, the CDR3 reads TGTGCCAGCAGCCAACGGGGGGTAAATGAGCAGTTCTTC.

The J gene is TRBJ2-4, the V gene TRBV5-1; D is ambiguous. In germline, CDR1 is SGHRS, CDR2 YFSETQ. The CDR3 spans 15 residues. The V and J ends lost 4 bases and 0 bases respectively, with 11 bases between them. CDR3 loop: CASSIDTVAKNIQYF. CDR3 nucleotides: TGCGCCAGCAGCATCGACACAGTAGCCAAAAACATTCAGTACTTC.

The V and J genes are TRBV10-3 and TRBJ2-7, with 10 bases fitting TRBD2. Germline V CDR1 and CDR2: ENHRY, SYGVKD. J gave up 0 bases and V 10 bases, and 15 bases lay outside the gene matches. The CDR3 covers 17 residues. The CDR3 protein is CATQGGLAGGLSYEQYF. CDR3 nucleotides: TGTGCCACCCAAGGGGGGTTAGCGGGAGGCCTCTCCTACGAGCAGTACTTC.

The chain links TRBV6-6 to TRBJ2-1; 7 bases match TRBD1. CDR3 length: 15 residues. J was trimmed by 0 bases and V by 5 bases; bases with no gene match: 4. Germline V gene data show CDR1 as MNHNY and CDR2 as SVGAGI (reference sequence). The CDR3 here is CASSHRGVSYNEQFF. The CDR3 nucleotides are TGTGCCAGCAGTCACAGGGGAGTCTCCTACAATGAGCAGTTCTTC.

This clone was detected a few times. The rearrangement uses TRBV7-9 and TRBJ1-3; TRBD1 might be the D (5 bases). CDR3 length equals 17 residues. CDR1 is SEHNR and CDR2 is FQNEAQ in the germline V gene (reference sequence). Between the trimmed V and J ends, which lost 2 bases and 0 bases, there was a span of 14 bases. The CDR3 coding sequence is TGTGCCAGCAGCTTATCGTGGACAACCAACTCTGGAAACACCATATATTTT. It translates to CASSLSWTTNSGNTIYF.

This clone was seen only once. The CDR3: CASSGGWLAYSSGELFF. CDR3 nucleotide sequence: TGTGCCAGCAGTGGAGGCTGGTTAGCATATTCATCCGGGGAGCTGTTTTTT. The J gene is TRBJ2-2, the V gene TRBV6-1; no firm D call. This CDR3 is built from 17 residues. V gave up 4 bases and J gave up 6 bases, with 21 bases separating them. From germline, CDR1 is MNHNS and CDR2 SASEGT.

The chain joins TRBV5-1 to TRBJ2-3, with TRBD2 matching over 7 bases. Germline-derived CDR1 and CDR2 are SGHRS and YFSETQ. The CDR3 is 14 amino acids. V shed 0 bases, J shed 5 bases, and the junction held 3 bases outside the gene matches. The CDR3 DNA reads TGCGCCAGCAGCTTGGGCTCGGGGGGAGATACGCAGTATTTT. Its protein is CASSLGSGGDTQYF.

CDR3 residues: CSVLYKAGVYEQYF. The CDR3 DNA reads TGCAGCGTGCTTTATAAAGCGGGAGTATACGAGCAGTACTTC. This chain links TRBV29-1 with TRBJ2-7; 8 bases line up with TRBD2. There are 14 residues in the CDR3. Unmatched junction bases numbered 11, after V lost 6 bases and J lost 4 bases. Germline V gene lookup returns CDR1 SQVTM and CDR2 ANQGSEA.